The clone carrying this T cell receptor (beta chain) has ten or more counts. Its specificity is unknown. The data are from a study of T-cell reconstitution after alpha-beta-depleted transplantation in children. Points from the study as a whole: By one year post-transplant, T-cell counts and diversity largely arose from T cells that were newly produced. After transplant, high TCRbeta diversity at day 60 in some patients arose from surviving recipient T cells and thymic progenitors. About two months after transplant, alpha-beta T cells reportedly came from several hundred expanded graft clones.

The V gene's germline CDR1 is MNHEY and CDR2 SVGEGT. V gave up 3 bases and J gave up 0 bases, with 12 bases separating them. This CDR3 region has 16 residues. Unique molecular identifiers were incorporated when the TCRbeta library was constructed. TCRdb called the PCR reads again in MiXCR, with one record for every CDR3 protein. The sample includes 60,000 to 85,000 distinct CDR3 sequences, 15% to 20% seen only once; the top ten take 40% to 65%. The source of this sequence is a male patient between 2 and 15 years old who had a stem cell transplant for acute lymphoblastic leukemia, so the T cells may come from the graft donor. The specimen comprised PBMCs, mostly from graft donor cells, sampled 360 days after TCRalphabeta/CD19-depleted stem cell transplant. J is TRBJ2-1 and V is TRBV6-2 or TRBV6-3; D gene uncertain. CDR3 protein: CASSYHRFLSYNEQFF. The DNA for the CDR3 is TGTGCCAGCAGTTATCATAGATTCCTCTCCTACAATGAGCAGTTCTTC.